This TCR beta chain was found in a study of type 1 and type 2 diabetes patients. PCR was run on genomic DNA. The TCR beta CDR3 region was amplified using 30 forward and 13 reverse primers. TCRdb used MiXCR to reprocess the multiplex PCR reads, holding one entry per CDR3 protein. This sample carries more than 250,000 distinct CDR3 sequences, around 47% of them seen once, and the ten largest clones take about an eighth. This clonotype was recorded a few times. There are 15 residues in the CDR3. Between the trimmed V and J ends, which lost 1 base and 1 base, there was a span of 10 bases. Looked up from germline, CDR1 is LNHDA and CDR2 is SQIVND (reference sequence).

The sequence derives from a man aged 18 to 30 with type 2 diabetes. The chain is built from TRBV19 and TRBJ1-1; D possibly corresponds to TRBD1 (6 bases). Sequenced material: peripheral blood mononuclear cells (PBMCs). The CDR3 loop is CASSIGAGANTEAFF. The CDR3 region has the DNA TGTGCCAGTAGTATAGGTGCAGGGGCGAACACTGAAGCTTTCTTT.